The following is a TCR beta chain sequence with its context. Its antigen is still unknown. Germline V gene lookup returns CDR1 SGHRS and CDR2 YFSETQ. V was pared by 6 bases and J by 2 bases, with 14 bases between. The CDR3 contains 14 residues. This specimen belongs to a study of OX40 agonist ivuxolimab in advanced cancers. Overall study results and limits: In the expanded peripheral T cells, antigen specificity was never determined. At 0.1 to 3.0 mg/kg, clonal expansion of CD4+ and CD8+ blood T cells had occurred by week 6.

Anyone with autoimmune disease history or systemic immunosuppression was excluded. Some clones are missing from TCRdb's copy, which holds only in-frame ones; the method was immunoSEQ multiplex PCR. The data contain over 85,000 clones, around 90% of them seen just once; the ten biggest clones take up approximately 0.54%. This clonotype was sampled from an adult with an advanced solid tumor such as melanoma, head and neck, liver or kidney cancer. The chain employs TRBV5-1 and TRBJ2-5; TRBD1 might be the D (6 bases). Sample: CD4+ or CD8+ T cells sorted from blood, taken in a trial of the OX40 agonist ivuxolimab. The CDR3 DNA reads TGCGCCAGCAACTCCGGGACACCTCAAGAGACCCAGTACTTC. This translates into CASNSGTPQETQYF.